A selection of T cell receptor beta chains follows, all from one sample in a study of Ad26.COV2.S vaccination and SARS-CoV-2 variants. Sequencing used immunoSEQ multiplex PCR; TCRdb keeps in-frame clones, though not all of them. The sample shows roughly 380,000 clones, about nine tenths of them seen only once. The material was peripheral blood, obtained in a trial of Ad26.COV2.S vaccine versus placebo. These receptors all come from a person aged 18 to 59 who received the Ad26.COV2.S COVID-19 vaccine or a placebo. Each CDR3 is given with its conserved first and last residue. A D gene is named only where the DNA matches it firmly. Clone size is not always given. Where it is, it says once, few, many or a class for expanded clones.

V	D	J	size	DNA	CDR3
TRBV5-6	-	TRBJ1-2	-	TGTGCCAGCAGCCCCGGTGACAACTATGGCTACACCTTC	CASSPGDNYGYTF
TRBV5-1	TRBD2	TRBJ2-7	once	TGCGCCAGCAGCTGGGAAAGCGGGGGCTACTCCTACGAGCAGTACTTC	CASSWESGGYSYEQYF
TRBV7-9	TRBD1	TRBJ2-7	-	TGTGCCAGCAGCTTTCCTACAGGGGGCTACGAGCAGTACTTC	CASSFPTGGYEQYF
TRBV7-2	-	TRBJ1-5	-	TGTGCCAGCAGCCAGGGACAAAGCAATCAGCCCCAGCATTTT	CASSQGQSNQPQHF
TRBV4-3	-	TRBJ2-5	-	TGCGCCAGCAGCCAAGACCCCAGCTCCGGGGAGACCCAGTACTTC	CASSQDPSSGETQYF
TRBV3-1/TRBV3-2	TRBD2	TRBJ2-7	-	TGTGCCAGCAGCCAAACCCAAGGGGCCGGGACTACCTACGAGCAGTACTTC	CASSQTQGAGTTYEQYF
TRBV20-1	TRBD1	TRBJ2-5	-	TGCAGTGCTCGAACGCGACAGGGGCAGTACTTC	CSARTRQGQYF
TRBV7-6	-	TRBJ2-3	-	TGTGCCAGCAGCCCAGGGTACGGGGTCACAGATACGCAGTATTTT	CASSPGYGVTDTQYF
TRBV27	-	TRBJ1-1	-	TGTGCCAGCAGCCCGGCGGGGAACACTGAAGCTTTCTTT	CASSPAGNTEAFF
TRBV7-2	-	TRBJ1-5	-	TGTGCCAGCAGCTCGGGGGGCGGCGGCAATCAGCCCCAGCATTTT	CASSSGGGGNQPQHF
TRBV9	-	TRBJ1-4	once	TGTGCCAGCCGAAGCAGGGCTAACGAAAAACTGTTTTTT	CASRSRANEKLFF
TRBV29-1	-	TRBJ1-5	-	TGCAGCGTGGCTGGCAGTAGCAATCAGCCCCAGCATTTT	CSVAGSSNQPQHF
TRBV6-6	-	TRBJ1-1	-	TGTGCCAGCAGCCACCAGGGGATACCTGAAGCTTTCTTT	CASSHQGIPEAFF
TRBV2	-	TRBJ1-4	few	TGTGCCAGCAGTGAAGGGGCAGCCCGTACAACTAATGAAAAACTGTTTTTT	CASSEGAARTTNEKLFF
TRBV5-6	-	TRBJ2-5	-	TGTGCCAGCAGCAGGGGGAGAGGAGAGACCCAGTACTTC	CASSRGRGETQYF
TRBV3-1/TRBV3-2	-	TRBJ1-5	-	TGTGCCAGCAGCCAAGGAAATAGCAATCAGCCCCAGCATTTT	CASSQGNSNQPQHF
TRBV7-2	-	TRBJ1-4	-	TGTGCCAGCAGCTTAACAGGGCGGGGGACTAATGAAAAACTGTTTTTT	CASSLTGRGTNEKLFF
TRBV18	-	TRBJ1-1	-	TGTGCCAGCTCATCAGGGGCAGGGGTCACTGAAGCTTTCTTT	CASSSGAGVTEAFF
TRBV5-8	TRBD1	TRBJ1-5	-	TGTGCCAGCAGCCGTGGGACCCAGGGGGGAAGCAATCAGCCCCAGCATTTT	CASSRGTQGGSNQPQHF
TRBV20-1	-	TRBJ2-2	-	TGCAGTGCTAGAGGGGCAGGCAAGCTGTTTTTT	CSARGAGKLFF
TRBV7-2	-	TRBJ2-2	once	TGTGCCAGCAGCTTAGACGGCCGATCCCCGGAGCTGTTTTTT	CASSLDGRSPELFF
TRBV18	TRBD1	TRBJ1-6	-	TGTGCCAGCTCATACTACCGGGACAGCCCCAATTCACCCCTCCACTTT	CASSYYRDSPNSPLHF
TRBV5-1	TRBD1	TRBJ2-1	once	TGCGCCAGCAGACAAGGGACAGACAATGAGCAGTTCTTC	CASRQGTDNEQFF
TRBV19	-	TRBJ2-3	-	TGTGCCAGTAGTATAGGAAAGAGGGGAGACACAGATACGCAGTATTTT	CASSIGKRGDTDTQYF
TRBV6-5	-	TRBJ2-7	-	TGTGCCAGCAGTTACTCTGGGGCGGCTGCATACGAGCAGTACTTC	CASSYSGAAAYEQYF
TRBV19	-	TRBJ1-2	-	TGTGCCAGTAGTAGGCACACGACCTATGGCTACACCTTC	CASSRHTTYGYTF
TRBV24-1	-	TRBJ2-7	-	TGTGCCACCAGCGGGGCCTACGAGCAGTACTTC	CATSGAYEQYF
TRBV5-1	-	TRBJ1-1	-	TGCGCCAGCAGCTTGGACGGGACCACTGAAGCTTTCTTT	CASSLDGTTEAFF
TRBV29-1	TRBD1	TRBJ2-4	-	TGCAGCGCGGGACAGTCGAAAAACATTCAGTACTTC	CSAGQSKNIQYF
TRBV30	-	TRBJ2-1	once	TGTGCCTGGAGCAGCCTGAGCAATGAGCAGTTCTTC	CAWSSLSNEQFF
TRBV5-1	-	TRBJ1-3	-	TGCGCCAGCAGCTCCACCCAAGACAGGTCCTCTGGAAACACCATATATTTT	CASSSTQDRSSGNTIYF
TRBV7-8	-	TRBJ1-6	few	TGTGCCAGCAGCTCCGGGGAGGGTGATTCACCCCTCCACTTT	CASSSGEGDSPLHF
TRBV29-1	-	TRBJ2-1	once	TGCAGCGTTGAGGGTAGCAGAAGGATTGGCAATGAGCAGTTCTTC	CSVEGSRRIGNEQFF
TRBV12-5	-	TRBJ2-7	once	TGTGCTAGTGGTTTTTCCCCCGGCGGGGAATCCTACGAGCAGTACTTC	CASGFSPGGESYEQYF
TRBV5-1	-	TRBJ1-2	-	TGCGCCAGCACCCCAAGTAGAGGAACGTATGGCTACACCTTC	CASTPSRGTYGYTF
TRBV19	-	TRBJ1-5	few	TGTGCCAGTAGTTATGCCACCAATCAGCCCCAGCATTTT	CASSYATNQPQHF
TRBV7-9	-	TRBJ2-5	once	TGTGCCAGCAGCGGGGGACTCCTTCAAGAGACCCAGTACTTC	CASSGGLLQETQYF
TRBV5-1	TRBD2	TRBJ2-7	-	TGCGCCAGCAGCGTTAGCGGGGGGCCCCTCGAGCAGTACTTC	CASSVSGGPLEQYF
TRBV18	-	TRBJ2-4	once	TGTGCCAGCTCACGAGAGGACCGGCGCGTGAGGTACTTC	CASSREDRRVRYF
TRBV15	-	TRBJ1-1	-	TGTGCCACCAGCAGGCCAAACAGGGTTGGTGAAGCTTTCTTT	CATSRPNRVGEAFF
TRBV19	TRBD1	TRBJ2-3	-	TGTGCCAGTAGAGAAACAGGGGAAACAGATACGCAGTATTTT	CASRETGETDTQYF
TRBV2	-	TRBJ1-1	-	TGTGCCAGCAGTGTTGACCCGGGCTACACTGAAGCTTTCTTT	CASSVDPGYTEAFF
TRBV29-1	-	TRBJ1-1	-	TGCAGCGTTGATCTGGGAGTCTCGAACACTGAAGCTTTCTTT	CSVDLGVSNTEAFF
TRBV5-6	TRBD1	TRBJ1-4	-	TGTGCCAGCAGCTTGGTGTCGGGACAGGGTTATGAAAAACTGTTTTTT	CASSLVSGQGYEKLFF
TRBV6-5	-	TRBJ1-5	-	TGTGCCATCCTGCGTGAGGGTCCTCTTCAGGTGGCCCAGCATTTT	CAILREGPLQVAQHF
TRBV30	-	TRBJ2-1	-	TGTGCCTGGAGTGTAAGGACAGACGAGCAGTTCTTC	CAWSVRTDEQFF
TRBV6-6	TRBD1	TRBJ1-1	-	TGTGCCAGCAGCCACAGGGGAGGCCTTTTAACTGAAGCTTTCTTT	CASSHRGGLLTEAFF
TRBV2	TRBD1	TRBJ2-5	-	TGTGCCAGCAGTGAAGAGGAGGACAGGACCATGCCCCAAGAGACCCAGTACTTC	CASSEEEDRTMPQETQYF
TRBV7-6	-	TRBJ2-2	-	TGTGCCAGCAGCTTAGAGAGGACACAGAACACCGGGGAGCTGTTTTTT	CASSLERTQNTGELFF
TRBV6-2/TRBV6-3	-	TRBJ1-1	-	TGTGCCAGCAGTAACCCAGGGGAGTCTGAAGCTTTCTTT	CASSNPGESEAFF
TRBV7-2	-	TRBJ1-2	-	TGTGCCAGCAGCCTCCTCGGGGGGGGCTATGGCTACACCTTC	CASSLLGGGYGYTF
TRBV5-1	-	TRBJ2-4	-	TGCGCCAGCAGCTTGGATCTAAACAGACAATTAGCCAAAAACATTCAGTACTTC	CASSLDLNRQLAKNIQYF
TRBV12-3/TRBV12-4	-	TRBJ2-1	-	TGTGCCAGCAGCTGGGGCCCCGGCAATGAGCAGTTCTTC	CASSWGPGNEQFF
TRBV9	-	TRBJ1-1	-	TGTGCCAGCAGCGTAGCTCTGGGGGGCACTGAAGCTTTCTTT	CASSVALGGTEAFF
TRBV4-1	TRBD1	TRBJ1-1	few	TGCGCCAGCAGCCCAAACAGGGGGAACACTGAAGCTTTCTTT	CASSPNRGNTEAFF
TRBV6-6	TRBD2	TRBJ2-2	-	TGTGCCAGCAGTCCTCTGGGTAGCGGGTGGAACACCGGGGAGCTGTTTTTT	CASSPLGSGWNTGELFF
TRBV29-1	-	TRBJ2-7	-	TGCAGCGTTGTAAGGGATAAGGACGAGCAGTACTTC	CSVVRDKDEQYF